These T cell receptor beta chains were read from a single sample in a study of shared clonotypes between healthy human individuals. The repertoire was sequenced with immunoSEQ multiplex PCR; TCRdb's copy has only in-frame clones and lacks some. Among around 600,000 clones listed, about 97% were seen once. The sequencing sample was made of naive CD4+ T cells sorted from blood. The receptors come from a woman aged 25 to 39 in good health. The CDR3 runs from the conserved cysteine through the conserved F or W. A D gene is named only where the DNA matches it firmly. Part of the rows lack a size; the others show once, few, many or a class for expanded clones.

V gene	clone size	J gene	D gene	CDR3 protein	CDR3 DNA
TRBV29-1	-	TRBJ1-3	TRBD1	CSVGQDPGNTIYF	TGCAGCGTGGGACAGGACCCTGGAAACACCATATATTTT
TRBV5-1	-	TRBJ1-1	-	CASSLRWQGDTEAFF	TGCGCCAGCAGCTTGCGATGGCAGGGCGACACTGAAGCTTTCTTT
TRBV28	-	TRBJ1-4	-	CASSPRQPGNEKLFF	TGTGCCAGCAGTCCTAGACAGCCGGGGAATGAAAAACTGTTTTTT
TRBV6-6	few	TRBJ2-5	TRBD2	CASRKGLAGQETQYF	TGTGCCAGCAGGAAAGGACTAGCGGGGCAAGAGACCCAGTACTTC
TRBV4-1	-	TRBJ2-1	-	CASSQIGGIPGIESYNEQFF	TGCGCCAGCAGCCAAATAGGCGGAATCCCAGGGATTGAATCCTACAATGAGCAGTTCTTC
TRBV28	-	TRBJ2-7	TRBD2	CASSHTGRDGVAGSSYEQYF	TGTGCCAGCAGTCACACAGGGAGAGATGGAGTAGCGGGGAGCTCCTACGAGCAGTACTTC
TRBV19	-	TRBJ2-3	-	CASSTGLFTDTQYF	TGTGCCAGTAGTACTGGACTGTTCACAGATACGCAGTATTTT
TRBV19	-	TRBJ1-5	TRBD1	CASSNRQGPFEPQHF	TGTGCCAGTAGTAACCGACAGGGCCCTTTCGAACCCCAGCATTTT
TRBV29-1	-	TRBJ2-6	-	CSVDSTGGAGANVLTF	TGCAGCGTTGATAGCACAGGGGGGGCTGGGGCCAACGTCCTGACTTTC
TRBV21-1	-	TRBJ2-3	-	CASTKSGSTDTQYF	TGTGCCAGCACCAAATCAGGGAGCACAGATACGCAGTATTTT
TRBV6-5	-	TRBJ2-7	-	CASSYSIQSGHEQYF	TGTGCCAGCAGTTACTCGATTCAGTCGGGTCACGAGCAGTACTTC
TRBV5-1	-	TRBJ2-1	TRBD1	CASKQGTGNNEQFF	TGCGCCAGCAAACAAGGGACAGGGAACAATGAGCAGTTCTTC
TRBV19	-	TRBJ2-5	TRBD1	CASSNTGRGETQYF	TGTGCCAGTAGTAACACGGGCAGGGGGGAGACCCAGTACTTC
TRBV29-1	-	TRBJ1-1	TRBD1	CSGAGQTNTEAFF	TGCAGCGGGGCGGGACAGACGAACACTGAAGCTTTCTTT
TRBV4-1	-	TRBJ2-7	TRBD2	CASSQSEPGGRSSYEQYF	TGCGCCAGCAGCCAATCTGAACCAGGCGGGAGAAGCTCCTACGAGCAGTACTTC
TRBV5-1	-	TRBJ1-1	-	CASSGQEMNTEAFF	TGCGCCAGCAGCGGTCAGGAAATGAACACTGAAGCTTTCTTT
TRBV5-1	-	TRBJ2-1	-	CASSLSGTRYEQFF	TGCGCCAGCAGCTTGTCAGGCACTAGGTATGAGCAGTTCTTC
TRBV2	-	TRBJ2-1	-	CASTHRLAKNYNEQFF	TGTGCCAGCACCCATCGTTTGGCAAAGAACTACAATGAGCAGTTCTTC
TRBV27	-	TRBJ2-3	-	CASTYVRRENGDTQYF	TGTGCCAGCACTTACGTCCGACGGGAGAATGGAGATACGCAGTATTTT
TRBV5-1	-	TRBJ2-7	-	CASSRGDQLAYEQYF	TGCGCCAGCAGCAGAGGGGACCAACTAGCTTACGAGCAGTACTTC
TRBV19	once	TRBJ2-4	TRBD1	CASSIDRGLSKNIQYF	TGTGCCAGTAGTATAGACAGGGGGCTGTCCAAAAACATTCAGTACTTC
TRBV5-6	-	TRBJ1-2	TRBD1	CASSLFDRGNYGYTF	TGTGCCAGCAGCTTGTTCGACAGGGGGAACTATGGCTACACCTTC
TRBV2	-	TRBJ1-1	-	CASRTGGTEAFF	TGTGCCAGCAGAACAGGTGGCACTGAAGCTTTCTTT
TRBV4-1	-	TRBJ1-1	-	CASRNVIQRRTEAFF	TGCGCCAGCAGAAACGTAATACAGCGACGCACTGAAGCTTTCTTT
TRBV29-1	once	TRBJ1-2	TRBD1	CSVWTGGNYGYTF	TGCAGCGTCTGGACAGGGGGCAACTATGGCTACACCTTC
TRBV25-1	-	TRBJ1-1	-	CASSEYPPGAGVDTEAFF	TGTGCCAGCAGTGAATACCCCCCGGGGGCAGGCGTGGACACTGAAGCTTTCTTT
TRBV7-8	once	TRBJ2-3	-	CASSLGQPRADTQYF	TGTGCCAGCAGCCTCGGCCAGCCCCGAGCAGATACGCAGTATTTT
TRBV28	once	TRBJ1-3	TRBD1	CASSTTGTGNTIYF	TGTGCCAGCAGTACGACAGGGACTGGAAACACCATATATTTT
TRBV28	-	TRBJ2-7	-	CASSKAPGLGMGEQYF	TGTGCCAGCAGTAAGGCACCGGGACTGGGAATGGGGGAGCAGTACTTC
TRBV27	-	TRBJ2-7	-	CASRSTRDRNYEQYF	TGTGCCAGCAGAAGTACGCGGGACCGAAACTACGAGCAGTACTTC
TRBV19	-	TRBJ2-3	-	CASSILSGDTQYF	TGTGCCAGTAGTATTCTGAGCGGAGATACGCAGTATTTT
TRBV6-1	-	TRBJ1-2	TRBD1	CASNPGQGYGYTF	TGTGCCAGCAACCCGGGACAGGGCTATGGCTACACCTTC
TRBV19	-	TRBJ2-5	TRBD2	CASSTPGVGLAGAEETQYF	TGTGCCAGTAGTACCCCAGGGGTGGGACTAGCGGGAGCGGAGGAGACCCAGTACTTC